These 23 T cell receptor beta chains came from one sample sequenced in a study of T cells in Graves' hyperthyroidism and ophthalmopathy. Amplified TCR beta CDR3 regions derived from RNA transcripts. First-round RT-PCR of the TCR CDR3 relied on the HTBI primer set. MiXCR, run by TCRdb on the multiplex PCR reads, gives a single entry per CDR3 protein. The repertoire holds about 290,000 distinct CDR3 sequences, with roughly 18% as singletons. Sequencing input: blood. These receptors were taken from a man over 45 with Graves' ophthalmopathy.

This clonotype was seen at least ten times. V usage is TRBV20-1 and J usage is TRBJ2-7, with D uncertain. This CDR3 has 11 residues. Germline V gene lookup returns CDR1 DFQATT and CDR2 SNEGSKA (reference sequence). V was shortened by 6 bases and J by 7 bases, with 13 bases between the two germline ends. The CDR3 here is CSAKAPVEQYF. CDR3 coding DNA: TGCAGTGCCAAAGCCCCTGTGGAGCAGTACTTC.

The rearrangement links TRBV28 to TRBJ2-7, with 12 nucleotides matching TRBD1. In germline, CDR1 is MDHEN, CDR2 SYDVKM. CDR3 length: 15 residues. The trim removed 3 bases at V and 3 bases at J, leaving 3 bases unmatched. CDR3 loop: CASSFGTGGYYEQYF. CDR3 sequence (DNA): TGTGCCAGCAGTTTCGGGACAGGGGGCTACTACGAGCAGTACTTC.

With regard to this clonotype: This may arise from a read error, as a much more abundant clone is one base away. The V gene is TRBV7-6, the J gene TRBJ2-1; TRBD2 aligns across 8 bases. The CDR3 is made up of 15 amino acids. Germline V lookup: CDR1 SGHVS, CDR2 FNYEAQ. The chain's CDR3 is CVSSTTSAVNNEQFF. CDR3 coding DNA: TGTGTCAGCAGCACGACTAGCGCGGTAAACAATGAGCAGTTCTTC. Full variable domain (remainder filled in from reference TRBV7-6 and TRBJ2-1): GAGVSQSPRYKVTKRGQDVALRCDPISGHVSLYWYRQALGQGPEFLTYFNYEAQQDKSGLPNDRFSAERPEGSISTLTIQRTEQRDSAMYRCVSSTTSAVNNEQFFGPGTRLTVL.

This clonotype came up a few times. This sequence joins TRBV7-2 and TRBJ2-5; D is ambiguous. CDR1 and CDR2 (germline): SGHTA, FQGNSA. This CDR3 comprises 17 residues. The ends were cut back, 5 bases at V and 4 bases at J, with 23 bases in the middle. The chain's CDR3 is CASSLVATKKLGETQYF. The DNA for the CDR3 is TGTGCCAGCAGCCTAGTGGCTACAAAAAAGTTAGGAGAGACCCAGTACTTC.

V usage is TRBV5-4 and J usage is TRBJ1-5; D remains unclear. This CDR3 has 15 residues. V was cut by 1 base and J by 5 bases, with 13 bases left in between. Germline CDR1 SGHNT, CDR2 YYREEE (reference sequence). In DNA, the CDR3 is TGTGCCAGCAGCTTGTTGGTGGGCGCGTATCAGCCCCAGCATTTT. Translated, it gives CASSLLVGAYQPQHF.

This clonotype occurred a few times. This sequence joins TRBV7-2 and TRBJ1-3; no definite D call. Germline assignment: CDR1 SGHTA and CDR2 FQGNSA. This CDR3 is 14 amino acids long. With 1 base removed from V and 11 bases from J, the gap between germline ends came to 15 bases. The CDR3 nucleotides read TGTGCCAGCAGCTTAGAAGCTCAACGATCTGCCATATATTTT. This sequence encodes CASSLEAQRSAIYF.

This clonotype was recorded at least ten times. The chain employs TRBV20-1 and TRBJ1-2; D perhaps matches TRBD1 (5 bases). The germline gives CDR1 DFQATT, CDR2 SNEGSKA (reference sequence). The CDR3 is 13 residues long. The germline V and J ends were trimmed by 6 bases and 4 bases, with 15 bases remaining between them. The CDR3 sequence: CSALPGFSYGYTF. As DNA, the CDR3 is TGCAGTGCCCTACCAGGGTTTAGCTATGGCTACACCTTC.

This rearrangement joins TRBV6-1 to TRBJ1-4; 10 bases line up with TRBD1. The CDR3 loop spans 15 amino acids. V was pared by 5 bases and J by 6 bases, with 6 bases of the junction left unmatched. Germline CDR1 reads MNHNS; CDR2 reads SASEGT. CDR3 sequence (DNA): TGTGCCAGCAGTTACAGCGGGACAGGGGATGAAAAACTGTTTTTT. It translates to CASSYSGTGDEKLFF.

This clonotype has ten or more counts. The chain is built from TRBV11-2 and TRBJ2-3, with D possibly matching TRBD2 (5 bases). Germline V gives CDR1 SGHAT, CDR2 FQNNGV. This CDR3 is 16 amino acids long. The V end was cut by 3 bases, the J end by 4 bases, with 17 bases between. The CDR3, as DNA: TGTGCCAGCAGCTTGGTCAGCGGACTCGGGGCAGATACGCAGTATTTT. Protein sequence: CASSLVSGLGADTQYF.

The rearrangement uses TRBV7-2 and TRBJ2-7, with D maybe TRBD2 (5 bases). From germline, CDR1 is SGHTA and CDR2 FQGNSA. The ends were cut back, 3 bases at V and 0 bases at J, with 12 bases in the middle. The CDR3 extends over 15 amino acids. The CDR3 sequence: CASSFFEGASYEQYF. For the CDR3, the DNA is TGTGCCAGCAGCTTTTTTGAGGGCGCCTCCTACGAGCAGTACTTC. The full variable domain, its missing parts supplied by reference TRBV7-2 and TRBJ2-7, is GAGVSQSPSNKVTEKGKDVELRCDPISGHTALYWYRQSLGQGLEFLIYFQGNSAPDKSGLPSDRFSAERTGGSVSTLTIQRTQQEDSAVYLCASSFFEGASYEQYFGPGTRLTVT.

A few counts support this clonotype. J is TRBJ1-4 and V is TRBV2; D may be TRBD1 (5 bases). The ends were cut back, 2 bases at V and 4 bases at J, with 8 bases in the middle. The CDR3 covers 14 residues. The germline V gene has CDR1 SNHLY and CDR2 FYNNEI. CDR3 sequence: CASSERQINEKLFF. CDR3 DNA: TGTGCCAGCAGTGAAAGACAGATTAATGAAAAACTGTTTTTT.

J is TRBJ2-1 and V is TRBV2; 13 bases agree with TRBD2. The CDR3 spans 17 residues. Germline V gene data show CDR1 as SNHLY and CDR2 as FYNNEI. V dropped 7 bases and J dropped 1; count of bases not matched to a gene: 7. The CDR3 DNA reads as TGTGCCAGCATTAGACTAGCGGGGGGTACATCCTACAATGAGCAGTTCTTC. Its translation: CASIRLAGGTSYNEQFF.

This clonotype occurred many times. The chain uses TRBV28 and TRBJ1-2, with D tentatively TRBD1 (6 bases). CDR1 and CDR2 from the germline V gene are MDHEN and SYDVKM. The CDR3 has 15 amino acids. The V and J ends lost 2 bases and 4 bases respectively, with 14 bases between them. CDR3 in amino acids: CASSLTDRRFYGYTF. The DNA for the CDR3 is TGTGCCAGCAGTTTAACCGACAGGAGATTCTATGGCTACACCTTC.

The chain joins TRBV5-1 to TRBJ1-4; no clear D. The ends were cut back, 2 bases at V and 0 bases at J, with 14 bases in the middle. The germline V gene has CDR1 SGHRS and CDR2 YFSETQ. This CDR3 contains 17 residues. This CDR3 is CASSFFGGPATNEKLFF. The CDR3 bases are TGCGCCAGCAGCTTCTTTGGAGGGCCTGCAACTAATGAAAAACTGTTTTTT. The whole variable domain, filled in from reference TRBV5-1 and TRBJ1-4, reads KAGVTQTPRYLIKTRGQQVTLSCSPISGHRSVSWYQQTPGQGLQFLFEYFSETQRNKGNFPGRFSGRQFSNSRSEMNVSTLELGDSALYLCASSFFGGPATNEKLFFGSGTQLSVL.

This clonotype has at least ten counts. The V and J genes are TRBV20-1 and TRBJ2-7, with no clear D. The length of the CDR3 is 16 residues. Trimming left V 0 bases short and J 3 bases short, with 18 bases between. Germline loops: CDR1 DFQATT, CDR2 SNEGSKA (reference sequence). CDR3 nucleotide sequence: TGCAGTGCTAGAGACCCCCGCGTGGGAAGAAACTACGAGCAGTACTTC. This sequence encodes CSARDPRVGRNYEQYF.

J is TRBJ1-2 and V is TRBV24-1; TRBD1 agrees at 7 bases. V shed 3 bases, J shed 8 bases, and the junction held 11 bases outside the gene matches. This CDR3 comprises 15 residues. CDR1 is KGHDR, CDR2 SFDVKD, per germline. CDR3 region: CATSDPQQGPQGYTF. The CDR3 DNA is TGTGCCACCAGTGATCCACAACAGGGGCCCCAGGGCTACACCTTC.

V and J are TRBV7-9 and TRBJ1-3; D is unclear. The CDR3 consists of 14 residues. The germline V and J ends were trimmed by 6 bases and 3 bases, with 12 bases remaining between them. CDR1 is SEHNR, CDR2 FQNEAQ, per germline (reference sequence). The CDR3 bases are TGTGCCAGCAGGACCCTTGGGATTGGAAACACCATATATTTT. Translating it yields CASRTLGIGNTIYF.

This clonotype has more than one count but fewer than ten. J is TRBJ2-7 and V is TRBV2, with 9 bases lining up with TRBD2. V lost 7 bases to trimming and J lost 0 bases; unmatched junction nucleotides: 4. The CDR3 spans 14 residues. Germline CDR1 SNHLY, CDR2 FYNNEI. CDR3 nucleotides: TGTGCCAGCACCCAGACTAGCGGCTCCTACGAGCAGTACTTC. Amino acids: CASTQTSGSYEQYF.

This chain joins TRBV6-1 and TRBJ1-3; D is ambiguous. The length of the CDR3 is 14 residues. With 9 bases removed from V and 1 base from J, the gap between germline ends came to 13 bases. Germline V gene data show CDR1 as MNHNS and CDR2 as SASEGT. CDR3 DNA sequence: TGTGCCAGTTGGCCCGGGTCGTCTGGAAACACCATATATTTT. Its translation: CASWPGSSGNTIYF.

V is TRBV24-1 and J is TRBJ2-6; a weak D match, TRBD1 (5 bases). The V gene lost 4 bases and the J gene lost 2 bases, with 11 bases spanning the gap. CDR1 is KGHDR, CDR2 SFDVKD, per germline. This CDR3 region has 16 residues. CDR3 in amino acids: CATSDSDSPGANVLTF. The DNA for the CDR3 is TGTGCCACCAGTGACTCAGACAGCCCTGGGGCCAACGTCCTGACTTTC.

This clonotype was observed many times. V usage is TRBV24-1 and J usage is TRBJ1-2, with TRBD1 as a possible D gene (5 bases). The ends were cut back, 6 bases at V and 6 bases at J, with 13 bases in the middle. CDR1 KGHDR and CDR2 SFDVKD come from the germline V gene. The CDR3 totals 13 residues. This CDR3 is CATSTQGGHGYTF. CDR3 bases: TGTGCCACCAGTACTCAGGGAGGTCATGGCTACACCTTC.

This clonotype was seen repeatedly, ten times or more. The genes are TRBV27 and TRBJ2-7; 10 positions match TRBD2. After removal of 7 bases from V and 5 bases from J, the junction contained 8 bases not matched to a gene. The CDR3 has 14 residues. Germline V CDR1 and CDR2: MNHEY, SMNVEV (reference sequence). This chain's CDR3 is CASNHGTSAHEQYF. CDR3 sequence (DNA): TGTGCCAGCAATCACGGGACTAGCGCCCACGAGCAGTACTTC.

This clonotype was counted ten times or more. The V call is TRBV7-2, the J call TRBJ1-5, with unresolved D. Germline V gives CDR1 SGHTA, CDR2 FQGNSA. Trimming took 5 bases from V and 2 from J, leaving 7 bases between them. CDR3 length: 13 amino acids. For the CDR3, the DNA is TGTGCCAGCAGCCCCGACGGCAATCAGCCCCAGCATTTT. Its protein product is CASSPDGNQPQHF. The full variable domain, its missing parts supplied by reference TRBV7-2 and TRBJ1-5, is GAGVSQSPSNKVTEKGKDVELRCDPISGHTALYWYRQSLGQGLEFLIYFQGNSAPDKSGLPSDRFSAERTGGSVSTLTIQRTQQEDSAVYLCASSPDGNQPQHFGDGTRLSIL.